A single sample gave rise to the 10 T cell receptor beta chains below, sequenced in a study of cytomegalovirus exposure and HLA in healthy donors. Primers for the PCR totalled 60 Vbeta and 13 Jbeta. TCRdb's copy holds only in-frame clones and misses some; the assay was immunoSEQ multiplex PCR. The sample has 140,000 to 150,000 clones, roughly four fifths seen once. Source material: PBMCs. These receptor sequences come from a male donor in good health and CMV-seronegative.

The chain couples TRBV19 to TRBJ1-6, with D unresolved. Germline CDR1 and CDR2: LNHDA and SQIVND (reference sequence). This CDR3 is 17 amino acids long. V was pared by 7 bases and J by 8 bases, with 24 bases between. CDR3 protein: CASTTRGGQDSYSPLHF. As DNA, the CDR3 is TGTGCCAGTACCACACGGGGAGGGCAGGATTCGTATTCACCCCTCCACTTT.

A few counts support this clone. CDR3 DNA sequence: TGTGCCAGCAGTTACTCGAGTAGGACATCTACCTACGAGCAGTACTTC. It is translated as CASSYSSRTSTYEQYF. V gene TRBV6-5 combines with J gene TRBJ2-7, with D tentatively TRBD1 (5 bases). The CDR3 runs to 16 residues. Germline CDR1 MNHEY, CDR2 SVGAGI. V gave up 0 bases and J gave up 2 bases, with 14 bases separating them.

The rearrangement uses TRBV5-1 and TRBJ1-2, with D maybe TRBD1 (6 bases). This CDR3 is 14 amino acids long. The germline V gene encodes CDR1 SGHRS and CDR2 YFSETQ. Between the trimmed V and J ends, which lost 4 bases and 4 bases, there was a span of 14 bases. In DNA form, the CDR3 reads TGCGCCAGCAGCATAAACAGGGATAGCTATGGCTACACCTTC. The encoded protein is CASSINRDSYGYTF.

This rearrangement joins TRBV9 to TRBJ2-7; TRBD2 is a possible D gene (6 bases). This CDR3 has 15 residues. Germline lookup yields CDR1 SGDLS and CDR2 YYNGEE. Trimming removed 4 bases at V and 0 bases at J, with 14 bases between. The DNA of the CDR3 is TGTGCCAGCAGCCGTCTCGACGGGAGCTCCTACGAGCAGTACTTC. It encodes CASSRLDGSSYEQYF.

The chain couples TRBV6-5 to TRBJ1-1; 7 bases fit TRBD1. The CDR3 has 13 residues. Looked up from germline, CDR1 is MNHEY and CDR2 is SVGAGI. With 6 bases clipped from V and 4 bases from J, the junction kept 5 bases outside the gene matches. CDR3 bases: TGTGCCAGCAGCTGGGACAGCTTCACTGAAGCTTTCTTT. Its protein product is CASSWDSFTEAFF.

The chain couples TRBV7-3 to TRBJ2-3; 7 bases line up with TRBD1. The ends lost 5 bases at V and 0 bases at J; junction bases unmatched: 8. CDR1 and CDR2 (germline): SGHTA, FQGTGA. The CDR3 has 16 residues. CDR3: CASSLRQGTSTDTQYF. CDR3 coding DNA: TGTGCCAGCAGCCTCCGACAGGGAACTAGCACAGATACGCAGTATTTT.

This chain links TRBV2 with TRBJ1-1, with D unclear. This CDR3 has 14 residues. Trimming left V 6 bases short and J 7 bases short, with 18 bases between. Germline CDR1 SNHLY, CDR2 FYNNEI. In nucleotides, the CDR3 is TGTGCCAGCAGCGAGATGGGAGGGAACCGTGAAGCTTTCTTT. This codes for CASSEMGGNREAFF.

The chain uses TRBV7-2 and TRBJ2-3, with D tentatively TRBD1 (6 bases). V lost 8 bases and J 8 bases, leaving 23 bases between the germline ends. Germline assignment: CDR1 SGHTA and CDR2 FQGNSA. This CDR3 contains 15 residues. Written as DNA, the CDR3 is TGTGCCAGCGGCCTTAGGACAGACAGTTTTCGTACGCAGTATTTT. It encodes CASGLRTDSFRTQYF.

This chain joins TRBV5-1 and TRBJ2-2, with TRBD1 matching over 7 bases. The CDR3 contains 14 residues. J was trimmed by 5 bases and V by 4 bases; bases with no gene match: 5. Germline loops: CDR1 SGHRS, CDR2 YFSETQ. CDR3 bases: TGCGCCAGCAGCGGATCACAGGGGACCGGGGAGCTGTTTTTT. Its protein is CASSGSQGTGELFF.

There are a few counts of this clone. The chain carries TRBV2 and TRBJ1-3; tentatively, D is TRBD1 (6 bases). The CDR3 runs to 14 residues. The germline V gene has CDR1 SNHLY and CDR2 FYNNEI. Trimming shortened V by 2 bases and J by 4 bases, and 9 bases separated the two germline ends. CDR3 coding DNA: TGTGCCAGCAGTGAAAGGGGGACAGGAAACACCATATATTTT. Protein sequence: CASSERGTGNTIYF.